This TCR beta chain was retrieved from a study of T-cell memory formation after mild COVID-19 listed by TCRdb under 2021. For the study in its entirety: TCR sequence clusters from the two donors were found to be largely donor specific. The cohort comprised two young, previously healthy adult volunteers, one female and one male. T-cell clones expanding and contracting after mild COVID-19 in two donors were tracked by longitudinal TCRalpha and TCRbeta repertoire sequencing.

Ficoll-Paque density gradient centrifugation was used to isolate PBMCs. Comment on this clonotype: Its binding antigen is unknown. No base quality values were provided; no much bigger clone lies one nucleotide off.

TCRdb names Illumina NovaSeq 6000 as the instrument used. TCRalpha and TCRbeta cDNA libraries were constructed by 5'RACE with constant-segment primers, with sample barcodes and unique molecular identifiers being introduced. Trizol reagent was used to extract RNA from every sample. The libraries were amplified in two PCR steps, and the second step added a second sample barcode and Illumina TruSeq adapters. Sequencing of the libraries was done on an Illumina NovaSeq, producing 2 x 150 bp paired-end reads. The study's own analysis went as follows. With migec v1.2.7, reads were demultiplexed and then collapsed into UMI-guided consensus sequences. Using mixcr v2.1.11, the UMI consensuses were aligned to TRA and TRB V and J templates and assembled into clonotypes. A clonotype was counted as expanded or contracted only if both edgeR and NoisET called the change significant, with noise models trained on biological replicates. edgeR calls used a false discovery rate-adjusted p below 0.01 and a log2 fold-change threshold of 1. PCA with hierarchical clustering of max-normalized trajectories of the 1000 most abundant clonotypes was used as exploratory dynamics analysis. Separately sequenced CD4+ and CD8+ repertoires were used to assign a CD4 or CD8 phenotype to each responding clone. The raw public reads went through TCRdb reprocessing: fastp at Q25, MiXCR clone calling, in-frame beta chains kept. Each entry is one CDR3 protein sequence, shown with its most common DNA and genes. The V and J calls come from TCRdb's annotation, not from the publication. Present in this sample are fewer than 400,000 distinct CDR3 sequences, more than 15% of which were seen just once. The ten largest clones take up 20% to 25% of the sample.

V is pruned by 5 bases and J by 7 bases, leaving 13 bases of the junction without a gene match. The CDR1 and CDR2 encoded by the germline V gene (reference sequence) are SEHNR and FQNEAQ. Its CDR3 holds 15 amino acids, cysteine through phenylalanine. The sequence is cut down to CDR3 DNA, 45 bases in frame from base 1. Summary of the overall study and its limitations: The detection of some responding clones in pre-infection memory suggests that pre-existing cross-reactive memory T cells joined the SARS-CoV-2 response. The study included only a couple of mild cases, and larger cohorts that include severe cases with pre-infection samples were judged to be necessary. Clones that contracted from day 15 to 85 showed balanced CD4/CD8 phenotypes, whereas a second wave of clones that expanded from day 15 to 37 leaned towards CD4+. Contracting CD4+ clones turned up mainly in the CM and EM memory subsets, whereas EMRA was where CD8+ clones were enriched. Whether the second-wave clones peaking on day 37 were SARS-CoV-2 specific was not confirmed.

The sequence derives from a man between 18 and 29 years old who had mild COVID-19 (a few samples of this study predate the infection). The sample titles of this study are shuffled in the database, so cell type and time point are left out; the donor was told from shared clones. Rearrangement joined TRBV7-9 to TRBJ2-7, with 8 bases in between that match TRBD1. The sample was PBMCs or a T cell subset sorted from them (not recorded which). CDR3 loop: CASSPGDRMTDEQYF. The DNA reads TGTGCCAGCAGCCCCGGGGACAGGATGACTGATGAGCAGTACTTC.